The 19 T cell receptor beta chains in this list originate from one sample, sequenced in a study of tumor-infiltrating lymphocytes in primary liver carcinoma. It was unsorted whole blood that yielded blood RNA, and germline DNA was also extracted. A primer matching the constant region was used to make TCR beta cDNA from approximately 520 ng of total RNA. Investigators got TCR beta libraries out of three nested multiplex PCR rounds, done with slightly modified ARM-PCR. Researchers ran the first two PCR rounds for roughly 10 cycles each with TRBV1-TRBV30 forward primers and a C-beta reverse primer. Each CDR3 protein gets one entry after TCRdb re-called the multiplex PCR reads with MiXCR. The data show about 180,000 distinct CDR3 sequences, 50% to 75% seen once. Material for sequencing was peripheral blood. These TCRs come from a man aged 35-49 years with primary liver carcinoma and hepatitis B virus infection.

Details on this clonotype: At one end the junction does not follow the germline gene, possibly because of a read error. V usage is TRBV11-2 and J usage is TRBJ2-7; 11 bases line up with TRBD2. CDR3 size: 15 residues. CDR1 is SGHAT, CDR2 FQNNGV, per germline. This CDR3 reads CASSRGLAVNYERYF. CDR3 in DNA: TGTGCCAGCAGCCGGGGACTAGCGGTTAACTACGAGCGGTACTTC.

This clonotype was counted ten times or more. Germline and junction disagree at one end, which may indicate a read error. CDR3 protein: CASSLDLSRRSLF. CDR3 DNA sequence: TGTGCCAGCAGCTTAGATCTGAGCCGCCGGTCGCTTTTT. The genes are TRBV11-2 and TRBJ1-1; D gene uncertain. Germline V gene sequence: CDR1 SGHAT, CDR2 FQNNGV. This CDR3 is 13 amino acids long.

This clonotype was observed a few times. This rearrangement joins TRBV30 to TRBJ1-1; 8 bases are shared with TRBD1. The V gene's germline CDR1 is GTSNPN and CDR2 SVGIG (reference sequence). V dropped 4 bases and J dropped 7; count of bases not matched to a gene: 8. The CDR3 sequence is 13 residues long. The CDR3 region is CAWTPGQAFEAFF. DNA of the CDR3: TGTGCCTGGACTCCGGGACAGGCTTTTGAAGCTTTCTTT.

In nucleotides, the CDR3 is TGTGCCAGCAGTTCCAGGGAGGGGGCTGAGGAGACCCAGTACTTC. Translating gives CASSSREGAEETQYF. This rearrangement joins TRBV12-3 or TRBV12-4 to TRBJ2-5; either TRBD1 or TRBD2 may supply D (7 bases each). This CDR3 comprises 15 residues. The V end was cut by 4 bases, the J end by 5 bases, with 17 bases between.

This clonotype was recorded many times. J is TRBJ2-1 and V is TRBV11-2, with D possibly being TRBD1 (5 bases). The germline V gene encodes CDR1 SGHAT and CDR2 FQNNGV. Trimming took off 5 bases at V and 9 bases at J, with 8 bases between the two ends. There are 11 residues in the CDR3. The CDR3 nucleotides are TGTGCCAGCAGCCAAAGGGGTGAGCAGTTCTTC. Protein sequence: CASSQRGEQFF. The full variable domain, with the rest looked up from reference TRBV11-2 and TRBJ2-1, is EAGVAQSPRYKIIEKRQSVAFWCNPISGHATLYWYQQILGQGPKLLIQFQNNGVVDDSQLPKDRFSAERLKGVDSTLKIQPAKLEDSAVYLCASSQRGEQFFGPGTRLTVL.

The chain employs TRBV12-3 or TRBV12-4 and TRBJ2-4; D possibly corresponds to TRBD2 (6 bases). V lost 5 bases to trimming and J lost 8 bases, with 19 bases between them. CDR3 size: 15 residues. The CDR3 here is CASSKTSSRLDIQYF. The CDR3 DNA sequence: TGTGCCAGCAGTAAGACTAGTAGTCGGTTGGACATTCAGTACTTC.

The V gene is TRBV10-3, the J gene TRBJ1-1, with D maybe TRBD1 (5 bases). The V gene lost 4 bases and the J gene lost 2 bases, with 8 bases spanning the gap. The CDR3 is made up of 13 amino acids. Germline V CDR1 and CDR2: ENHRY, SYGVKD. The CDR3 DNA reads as TGTGCCATCAGTGGGGGGGAAAACACTGAAGCTTTCTTT. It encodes CAISGGENTEAFF.

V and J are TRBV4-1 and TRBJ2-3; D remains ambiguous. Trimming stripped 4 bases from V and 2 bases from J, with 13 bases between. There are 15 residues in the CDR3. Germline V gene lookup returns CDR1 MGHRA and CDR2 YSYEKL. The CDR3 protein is CASSREEDFTDTQYF. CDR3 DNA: TGCGCCAGCAGCCGAGAGGAAGACTTCACAGATACGCAGTATTTT.

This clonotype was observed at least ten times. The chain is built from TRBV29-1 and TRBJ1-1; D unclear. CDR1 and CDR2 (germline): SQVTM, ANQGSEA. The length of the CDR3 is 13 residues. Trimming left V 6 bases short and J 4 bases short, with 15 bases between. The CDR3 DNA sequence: TGCAGCGTCCTGAGAACAGTGGGCACTGAAGCTTTCTTT. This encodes CSVLRTVGTEAFF.

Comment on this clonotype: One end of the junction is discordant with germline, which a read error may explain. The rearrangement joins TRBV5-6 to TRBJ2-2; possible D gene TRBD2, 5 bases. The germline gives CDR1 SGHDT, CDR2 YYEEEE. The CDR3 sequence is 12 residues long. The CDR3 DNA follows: TGTGCCAGCAACCTTTACACCGGGGAGCTATTTTTT. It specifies CASNLYTGELFF.

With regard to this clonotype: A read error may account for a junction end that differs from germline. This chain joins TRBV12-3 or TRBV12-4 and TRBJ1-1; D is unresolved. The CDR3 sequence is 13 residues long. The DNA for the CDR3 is TGTGCCAGCAGTGATTGGGTGAAGACTGAAGCTTTCTTT. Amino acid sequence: CASSDWVKTEAFF.

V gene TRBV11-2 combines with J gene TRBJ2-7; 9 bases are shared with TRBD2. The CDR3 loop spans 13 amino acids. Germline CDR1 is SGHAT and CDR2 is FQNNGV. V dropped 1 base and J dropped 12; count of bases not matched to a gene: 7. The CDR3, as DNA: TGTGCCAGCAGCTTAGGACTAGCGGACAAGCGGTACTTC. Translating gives CASSLGLADKRYF.

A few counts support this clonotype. The CDR3 is CASSQGNTIYF. The CDR3, as DNA: TGTGCCAGCTCCCAGGGAAACACCATATATTTT. The V gene is TRBV12-3 or TRBV12-4, the J gene TRBJ1-3, with unresolved D. Trimming removed 8 bases from V and 4 bases from J, with 6 bases in between. This CDR3 region has 11 residues.

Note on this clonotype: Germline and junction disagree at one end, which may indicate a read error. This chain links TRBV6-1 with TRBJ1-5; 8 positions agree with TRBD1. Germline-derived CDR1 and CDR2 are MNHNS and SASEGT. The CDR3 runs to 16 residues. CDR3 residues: CDSSVIDRGTDQPQHF. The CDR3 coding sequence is TGTGACAGCAGTGTAATTGACAGGGGAACGGATCAGCCCCAGCATTTT.

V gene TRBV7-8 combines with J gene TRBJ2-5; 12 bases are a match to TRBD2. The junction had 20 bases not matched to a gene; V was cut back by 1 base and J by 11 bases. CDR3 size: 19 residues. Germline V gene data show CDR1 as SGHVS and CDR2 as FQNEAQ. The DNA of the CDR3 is TGTGCCAGCAGCTTAGACGAAGGACTAGCGGGAAAAGAAGAAGGGACACAGTACTTC. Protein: CASSLDEGLAGKEEGTQYF. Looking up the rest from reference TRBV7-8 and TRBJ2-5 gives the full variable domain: GAGVSQSPRYKVAKRGQDVALRCDPISGHVSLFWYQQALGQGPEFLTYFQNEAQLDKSGLPSDRFFAERPEGSVSTLKIQRTQQEDSAVYLCASSLDEGLAGKEEGTQYFGPGTRLLVL.

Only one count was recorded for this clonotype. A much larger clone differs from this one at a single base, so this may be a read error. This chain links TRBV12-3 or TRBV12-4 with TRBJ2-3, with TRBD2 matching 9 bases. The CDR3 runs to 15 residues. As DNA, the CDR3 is TGTGCCAGCAGTCCCACGACTAGCGGCACAGATACGCAGTGTTTT. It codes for CASSPTTSGTDTQCF.

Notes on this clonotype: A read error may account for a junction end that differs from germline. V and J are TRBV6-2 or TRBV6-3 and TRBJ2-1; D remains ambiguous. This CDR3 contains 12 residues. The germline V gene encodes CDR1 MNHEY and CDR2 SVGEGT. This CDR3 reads CASRTSDNEQFF. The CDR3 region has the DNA TGTGCCAGCAGAACCTCAGACAATGAGCAGTTCTTT.

The CDR3 region is CASSLTRGGSDTQYF. CDR3 bases: TGTGCCAGCAGCTTGACCCGGGGCGGGAGTGATACGCAGTATTTT. This chain joins TRBV5-5 and TRBJ2-3; 7 positions match TRBD2. Unmatched junction bases numbered 8, after V lost 1 base and J lost 6 bases. Germline values: CDR1 SGHKS, CDR2 YYEKEE (reference sequence). The CDR3 length is 15 residues. Based on the CDR3 plus reference TRBV5-5 and TRBJ2-3, the full variable domain is DAGVTQSPTHLIKTRGQQVTLRCSPISGHKSVSWYQQVLGQGPQFIFQYYEKEERGRGNFPDRFSARQFPNYSSELNVNALLLGDSALYLCASSLTRGGSDTQYFGPGTRLTVL.

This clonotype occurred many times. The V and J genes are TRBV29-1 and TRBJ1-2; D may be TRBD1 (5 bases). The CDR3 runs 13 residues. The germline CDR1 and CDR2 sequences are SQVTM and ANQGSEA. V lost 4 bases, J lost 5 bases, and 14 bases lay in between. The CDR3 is CSVAAGRGYGYTF. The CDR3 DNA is TGCAGCGTTGCGGCAGGGAGAGGGTATGGCTACACCTTC.